This T cell receptor (beta chain) comes out of a study of T cell responses to AZD1222 COVID-19 vaccine. Overall study results and limits: Increases in Spike-specific TCR breadth and depth were seen after two AZD1222 doses.

Generated by immunoSEQ multiplex PCR, the TCRdb table keeps only in-frame clones and is missing some. Of about 130,000 clones in the sample, approximately 94% were seen once. The CDR3 contains 17 residues. Trimming removed 0 bases from V and 0 bases from J, with 13 bases in between. Germline CDR1 and CDR2: SGHRS and YFSETQ. About this clone: Its antigen is unknown.

The receptor was derived from an adult in good health. The source was peripheral blood, collected on day 0 of AZD1222 vaccination. The rearrangement uses TRBV5-1 and TRBJ1-3; D may be TRBD1 (5 bases). The CDR3 region has the DNA TGCGCCAGCAGCTTGGGGGACTTCTCCCGCTCTGGAAACACCATATATTTT. It translates to CASSLGDFSRSGNTIYF.